The source of this TCR beta chain is a study of blood T cell repertoires in COVID-19. The data were produced by immunoSEQ multiplex PCR, yet TCRdb's version contains in-frame clones alone and is incomplete. Altogether 110,000 or so clones are present, over 80% being singletons, with the ten largest covering approximately 4.2%. The V gene's germline CDR1 is KGHSH and CDR2 LQKENI. This CDR3 has 17 residues. The ends lost 2 bases at V and 4 bases at J; junction bases unmatched: 8. J is TRBJ2-2 and V is TRBV18; 9 bases line up with TRBD1. This receptor was taken from a woman in her forties or fifties with acute or convalescent COVID-19. Input material: peripheral blood. Here the CDR3 reads CASSPFPGQGGTGELFF. DNA for the CDR3: TGTGCCAGCTCACCATTCCCGGGACAGGGTGGCACCGGGGAGCTGTTTTTT.